These 4 T cell receptor beta chains originate from one sample sequenced in a study of blood T cell repertoires in COVID-19. TCRdb's table, derived via immunoSEQ multiplex PCR, lists solely in-frame clones and lacks some. The repertoire includes more than 400,000 clones, around 90% of them detected once, and 0.7% sits in the top ten. Sequenced sample: PBMCs or T cells enriched from blood (not recorded which). The source is a woman aged 18-30 years who had recovered from COVID-19.

The chain uses TRBV28 and TRBJ1-4; a weak D match, TRBD1 (6 bases). Germline CDR1 is MDHEN and CDR2 is SYDVKM. The CDR3 is 15 residues long. V dropped 5 bases and J dropped 3 bases, with 13 bases sitting between them. CDR3: CASSTQGQSNEKLFF. In DNA, the CDR3 is TGTGCCAGCAGTACCCAGGGACAATCTAATGAAAAACTGTTTTTT.

The chain is built from TRBV25-1 and TRBJ1-2; D call uncertain. The V gene's germline CDR1 is MGHDK and CDR2 SYGVNS. V was shortened by 2 bases and J by 0 bases, with 7 bases between the two germline ends. The CDR3 length is 14 residues. This CDR3 reads CASSEVGANYGYTF. The CDR3 DNA follows: TGTGCCAGCAGTGAAGTCGGGGCTAACTATGGCTACACCTTC.

V usage is TRBV29-1 and J usage is TRBJ1-4; 9 bases are shared with TRBD1. CDR3 length: 14 amino acids. V was clipped by 5 bases and J by 5 bases; unmatched bases: 6. Germline V gene data show CDR1 as SQVTM and CDR2 as ANQGSEA. The CDR3 sequence: CSVTQGQGNEKLFF. The CDR3 region has the DNA TGCAGCGTTACCCAGGGACAGGGAAATGAAAAACTGTTTTTT. Using reference TRBV29-1 and TRBJ1-4 for the parts outside the CDR3, the full variable domain is SAVISQKPSRDICQRGTSLTIQCQVDSQVTMMFWYRQQPGQSLTLIATANQGSEATYESGFVIDKFPISRPNLTFSTLTVSNMSPEDSSIYLCSVTQGQGNEKLFFGSGTQLSVL.

The chain carries TRBV6-2 or TRBV6-3 and TRBJ1-3; D is unclear. Trimming removed 0 bases at V and 3 bases at J, with 6 bases between. The CDR3 is 14 amino acids. Per germline, CDR1 MNHEY and CDR2 SVGEGT. This CDR3 is CASSYSNYGNTIYF. The CDR3 coding sequence is TGTGCCAGCAGTTACTCGAACTATGGAAACACCATATATTTT.